The source of this T cell receptor beta chain is a study of cytomegalovirus exposure and HLA in healthy donors. The germline V gene encodes CDR1 WSHSY and CDR2 SAAADI. The CDR3 contains 12 residues. The V end was cut by 6 bases, the J end by 5 bases, with 9 bases between. The primer mix had 60 Vbeta and 13 Jbeta primers. Sequencing was performed with immunoSEQ multiplex PCR; in TCRdb, only in-frame clones are kept and a portion is missing. The sample includes nearly 100,000 clones, about a tenth seen only once; the top ten take around 4.9%. This sequence was found in a man aged 50-59 years in good health and CMV-seropositive. This chain joins TRBV10-2 and TRBJ2-3; no firm D call. The sequenced material came from PBMCs. The CDR3 coding sequence is TGCGCCAGCAGCCCCCTATTAGATACGCAGTATTTT. Translated: CASSPLLDTQYF.